This T cell receptor (beta chain) originates from a study of T cells in Graves' hyperthyroidism and ophthalmopathy. Findings and limits, study-wide: A model of 13 V-J pairs discriminated ophthalmopathy from stable hyperthyroidism.

The CDR3 has 12 amino acids. Trimming shortened V by 0 bases and J by 10 bases, and 6 bases separated the two germline ends. Authors of the study amplified TCR beta CDR3 regions from RNA transcripts. Using the HTBI primer set, a first-round RT-PCR was run on the TCR CDR3. TCRdb independently ran MiXCR on the multiplex PCR reads; one entry per CDR3 protein. The table records approximately 600,000 distinct CDR3 sequences, roughly 14% of them present only once. In its sample, this clonotype was seen many times. Its antigen remains unidentified. Those patients with uncontrolled infection, other autoimmune disease, pregnancy or lactation were excluded. Clinical symptoms, serum thyroxine, TRAb, thyroid ultrasound and orbital computed tomography informed diagnoses. Fresh peripheral blood, 8 to 10 ml, was the source of the PBMCs.

The V and J genes are TRBV12-3 or TRBV12-4 and TRBJ1-4, with D unresolved. Material for sequencing was blood. This clonotype was obtained from a woman aged 25 to 39 with Graves' hyperthyroidism that later progressed to Graves' ophthalmopathy. This chain's CDR3 is CASSLALGKLFF. As DNA, the CDR3 is TGTGCCAGCAGTTTAGCGCTAGGAAAACTGTTTTTT.